This T cell receptor (beta chain) was identified during a study of human T cells and chemical hapten exposure. On the study more broadly: The scalp of each patient received a weekly diphenylcyclopropenone dose for the full roughly 24-week study.

This clonotype came up a few times. Time point described: pre-sensitization, week 0. Sample treatment: therapeutic diphenylcyclopropenone sensitization with weekly scalp DPC. V was cut by 6 bases and J by 1 base, with 13 bases left in between. The CDR3 length is 15 residues. During construction of the library, unique molecular identifiers were attached to individual cDNA molecules for quantitative, reproducible TCR counting. MiXCR, run by TCRdb on the RACE reads, gives a single entry per CDR3 protein. Of some 59,000 distinct CDR3 sequences detected, around 11% appear once; the ten largest clones hold under 5%.

Sequencing was performed on whole blood, taken in connection with sensitization to the hapten diphenylcyclopropenone (DPC). The chain joins TRBV12-3 or TRBV12-4 to TRBJ2-1; no reliable D call. The origin of this receptor is a middle-aged woman with alopecia areata. Some clones in this sample may be carry-over from other donors' samples. The CDR3 loop reads CASRGIAVSYNEQFF. CDR3 DNA sequence: TGTGCCAGCAGAGGGATCGCGGTATCCTACAATGAGCAGTTCTTC.